This T cell receptor (beta chain) was observed in a study of tumor-infiltrating lymphocytes in primary liver carcinoma. At the level of the study: The study enrolled male and female patients aged 30 to 69 years. Findings and limits, study-wide: Pairs comparing tumor with adjacent tissue or blood overlapped less than pairs drawn from tumor regions.

The template, approximately 500 ng total RNA, yielded TCR beta cDNA made with a constant-region primer. ARM-PCR was slightly modified, and three nested multiplex PCR rounds with it gave rise to the TCR beta libraries. Researchers ran the first two PCR rounds for roughly 11 cycles each with TRBV1-TRBV30 forward primers and a C-beta reverse primer. TCRdb called the multiplex PCR reads again in MiXCR, with one record for every CDR3 protein. The sample records roughly 48,000 distinct CDR3 sequences, about three quarters being singletons. For each extraction, RNA and DNA were obtained together from about 21-30 mg of unsorted bulk tissue. At sampling, these chronic HBV carriers had received no treatment. Over 80% of the cells in every tumor sample were viable tumor cells. CDR1 is SGHAT, CDR2 FQNNGV, per germline. V shed 3 bases and J shed 8 bases, with 20 bases lying between them. This CDR3 spans 16 amino acids.

About this clonotype: The antigen remains undetermined. The conserved phenylalanine or tryptophan is not found at the CDR3 terminus, so this likely reflects a read error.

Sequenced sample: liver tumor tissue from sampling region 3. As to subset: tumor region T3, left-lateral pole. The TCR sequence derives from a man aged 35-49 years with primary liver carcinoma and hepatitis B virus infection. The chain couples TRBV11-2 to TRBJ2-1, with a tentative D call TRBD2 (6 bases). CDR3 sequence (DNA): TGTGCCAGCAGCTTGGATATCGGACTATCCATGGATGAGCAGTTCTCC. It codes for CASSLDIGLSMDEQFS.